These 14 T cell receptor beta chains came from one sample sequenced in a study of T cell responses to AZD1222 COVID-19 vaccine. Some clones are missing from TCRdb's copy, which holds only in-frame ones; the method was immunoSEQ multiplex PCR. The repertoire holds approximately 140,000 clones, approximately 90% seen once, with about 3% in the top ten. The sample in question was peripheral blood, obtained on day 0 of AZD1222 vaccination. These receptors were obtained from an adult in good health.

The rearrangement uses TRBV7-9 and TRBJ1-1, with 7 positions matching TRBD1. CDR3 length: 14 residues. Germline V lookup: CDR1 SEHNR, CDR2 FQNEAQ (reference sequence). The junction had 9 bases not matched to a gene; V was cut back by 8 bases and J by 3 bases. CDR3 amino acids: CASALTGDHTEAFF. CDR3 sequence (DNA): TGTGCCAGCGCACTTACAGGGGATCACACTGAAGCTTTCTTT.

The chain has TRBV28 and TRBJ2-7; D may match TRBD1 or TRBD2 (5 bases each). CDR1 and CDR2 (germline): MDHEN, SYDVKM. The CDR3 has 14 amino acids. Trimming stripped 6 bases from V and 2 bases from J, with 14 bases between. CDR3 loop: CASREGTQTYEQYF. The CDR3 DNA reads as TGTGCCAGCAGGGAAGGGACGCAAACCTACGAGCAGTACTTC.

This chain links TRBV9 with TRBJ1-5; D remains ambiguous. Germline loops: CDR1 SGDLS, CDR2 YYNGEE. V was cut by 0 bases and J by 4 bases, with 11 bases left in between. CDR3 size: 15 residues. CDR3 region: CASSVDGVGNQPQHF. Written as DNA, the CDR3 is TGTGCCAGCAGCGTAGACGGGGTCGGAAATCAGCCCCAGCATTTT.

CDR3 bases: TGTGCCAGCACCCCAACCGGGATCCATGGCTACACCTTC. This encodes CASTPTGIHGYTF. The J gene is TRBJ1-2, the V gene TRBV2; D gene ambiguous. Deletions cut 7 bases from V and 6 bases from J, with 15 bases between. The CDR3 is made up of 13 amino acids. Germline V gene sequence: CDR1 SNHLY, CDR2 FYNNEI.

The chain carries TRBV28 and TRBJ1-2; 10 bases fit TRBD1. J gave up 6 bases and V 6 bases, and 13 bases lay outside the gene matches. The CDR3 covers 16 residues. Germline-derived CDR1 and CDR2 are MDHEN and SYDVKM. CDR3 sequence reads: CASSYLDRGLSNGYTF. In DNA, the CDR3 is TGTGCCAGCAGCTATCTGGACAGGGGGTTATCAAATGGCTACACCTTC.

The genes are TRBV6-5 and TRBJ2-7, with 10 bases identical to TRBD1. The CDR3 is made up of 15 amino acids. From germline, CDR1 is MNHEY and CDR2 SVGAGI. V trimming: 5 bases; J trimming: 1 base; junction bases outside the gene matches: 5. This CDR3 is CASSLGQGLSYEQYF. The DNA of the CDR3 is TGTGCCAGCAGTCTGGGACAGGGGCTTTCCTACGAGCAGTACTTC.

The chain joins TRBV11-2 to TRBJ2-7; no definite D call. The CDR3 runs to 14 residues. The V end lost 4 bases, the J end lost 4 bases, and 14 bases lay between the germline ends. Germline CDR1 and CDR2: SGHAT and FQNNGV. The chain's CDR3 is CASSSWLGLYEQYF. CDR3 nucleotides: TGTGCCAGCAGCTCATGGTTGGGGTTGTACGAGCAGTACTTC.

The CDR3 nucleotides read TGTGCCACCAGTGCCACGGGACTCAGCTATGGCTACACCTTC. This codes for CATSATGLSYGYTF. The J gene is TRBJ1-2, the V gene TRBV24-1; D perhaps matches TRBD1 (5 bases). The V end lost 5 bases, the J end lost 4 bases, and 13 bases lay between the germline ends. Germline CDR1 is KGHDR and CDR2 is SFDVKD. The CDR3 has 14 residues.

The J gene is TRBJ2-5, the V gene TRBV7-8, with D perhaps matching TRBD2 (5 bases). This CDR3 spans 15 amino acids. V dropped 2 bases and J dropped 3 bases, with 13 bases sitting between them. Germline lookup yields CDR1 SGHVS and CDR2 FQNEAQ. CDR3 nucleotides: TGTGCCAGCAGCTTACATGGAGGCAGAAAAGAGACCCAGTACTTC. Its protein is CASSLHGGRKETQYF.

The chain combines TRBV5-4 with TRBJ1-1, with D perhaps matching TRBD1 (5 bases). The V and J ends lost 5 bases and 5 bases respectively, with 13 bases between them. The CDR3 runs to 13 residues. The V gene's germline CDR1 is SGHNT and CDR2 YYREEE (reference sequence). Written as DNA, the CDR3 is TGTGCCAGCAGAAAAGACAGTGATACTGAAGCTTTCTTT. This codes for CASRKDSDTEAFF.

This clone was picked up one time. The chain employs TRBV5-1 and TRBJ2-1; the D gene is possibly TRBD2 (5 bases). The CDR3 extends over 15 amino acids. Trimming cost V 2 bases and J 7 bases, with 16 bases left between them. Looked up from germline, CDR1 is SGHRS and CDR2 is YFSETQ. The chain's CDR3 is CASSFNPSLGNEQFF. DNA of the CDR3: TGCGCCAGCAGCTTTAACCCCTCACTAGGGAATGAGCAGTTCTTC.

The chain carries TRBV11-1 and TRBJ2-7; D gene uncertain. Trimming left V 3 bases short and J 0 bases short, with 9 bases between. Germline V gives CDR1 SGHAT, CDR2 FQDESV (reference sequence). The CDR3 extends over 14 amino acids. CDR3 amino acids: CASSFRSDSYEQYF. The CDR3 DNA reads TGTGCCAGCAGCTTTCGATCAGACTCCTACGAGCAGTACTTC.

The chain uses TRBV18 and TRBJ2-2; the D is unclear. The germline CDR1 and CDR2 sequences are KGHSH and LQKENI. V was cut by 2 bases and J by 1 base, with 5 bases left in between. This CDR3 is 14 amino acids long. CDR3 residues: CASSPDQNTGELFF. In DNA, the CDR3 is TGTGCCAGCTCACCAGACCAGAACACCGGGGAGCTGTTTTTT.

The chain carries TRBV10-3 and TRBJ1-1; a possible D gene is TRBD1 (6 bases). CDR3 length: 17 residues. V was clipped by 3 bases and J by 1 base, with 18 bases between them. Germline CDR1 and CDR2: ENHRY and SYGVKD. CDR3 nucleotide sequence: TGTGCCATCAGTGATATAATTTTGGACAGTTGGAACACTGAAGCTTTCTTT. It is translated as CAISDIILDSWNTEAFF.